This TCR beta chain derives from a study of cytomegalovirus exposure and HLA in healthy donors. CDR1 is MDHEN and CDR2 is SYDVKM in the germline V gene. The CDR3 is made up of 14 amino acids. Trimming took 7 bases from V and 3 from J, leaving 16 bases between them. The PCR was carried out with 60 Vbeta primers and 13 Jbeta primers. Repertoires were generated with immunoSEQ multiplex PCR, while TCRdb's copy carries only in-frame clones and drops some. This table lists about 160,000 clones. The sequence was obtained from a man younger than 45 in good health and CMV-seronegative. Sequencing was performed on PBMCs. This chain uses TRBV28 with TRBJ2-7; tentatively, D is TRBD1 (6 bases). DNA of the CDR3: TGTGCCAGCAAAGCCGGGACATATTTCTACGAGCAGTACTTC. Encoded protein: CASKAGTYFYEQYF.